Below, one T cell receptor (beta chain) is given with its context. The antigen remains undetermined. The data were taken from a study of T cell responses to AZD1222 COVID-19 vaccine. The data were produced by immunoSEQ multiplex PCR, yet TCRdb's version contains in-frame clones alone and is incomplete. The sample lists 130,000 to 150,000 clones, nearly 90% occurring once. This CDR3 is built from 14 residues. Germline V gene data show CDR1 as LGHNA and CDR2 as YSLEER. V was pared by 3 bases and J by 3 bases, with 4 bases of the junction left unmatched. Broader study findings: Seropositive at baseline were only a handful of AZD1222 recipients. Repertoires were obtained only post-peak T cell response. It should be noted that donors were predominantly white British and more often female, and clonal diversity was possibly underestimated.

This chain uses TRBV4-3 with TRBJ1-1, with 7 bases lining up with TRBD1. Source: peripheral blood, taken 28 days after the second dose of the MenACWY control vaccine. The TCR comes from an adult who received the MenACWY meningococcal vaccine as a control. The CDR3 coding sequence is TGCGCCAGCAGCCATGATACAGGGGACACTGAAGCTTTCTTT. Translation: CASSHDTGDTEAFF.